The clone carrying this T cell receptor (beta chain) was observed a handful of times. Its specificity is not known. Treatment meaning: oral pan-JAK inhibitor, 5-10 mg twice daily. It was from alopecia areata patients that lesional scalp punch biopsies and peripheral blood were collected. RNA, once extracted, was reverse transcribed into cDNA for use as the sequencing template. Sequencing was performed with immunoSEQ multiplex PCR; in TCRdb, only in-frame clones are kept and a portion is missing. This sample has around 100,000 clones, with about 60% found just once. Trimming removed 6 bases from V and 6 bases from J, with 14 bases in between. The CDR3 contains 13 residues. The V gene's germline CDR1 is SQVTM and CDR2 ANQGSEA. This entry belongs to a study of CD8+ T cells in alopecia areata. Study as a whole: Disease severity was quantified as SALT score of affected scalp area.

General observations from the study: Under tofacitinib, fewer expanded CD8+ clones appeared among the top 100 scalp clones. Scalp repertoires also include resident alphabeta T cells from normal skin.

This chain connects TRBV29-1 to TRBJ2-2, with a weak D call TRBD1 (6 bases). This receptor was obtained from a human donor with alopecia areata. Sequenced material: CD8+ T cells sorted from blood, taken at week 24, from a patient treated with tofacitinib. CDR3 residues: CSVPGHGPGELFF. The CDR3 DNA is TGCAGCGTACCGGGACACGGACCCGGGGAGCTGTTTTTT.